These 23 T cell receptor beta chains share one sample of origin, sequenced in a study of blood T cell repertoires in COVID-19. Using immunoSEQ multiplex PCR, the repertoire was profiled, and TCRdb retains in-frame clones only, with some absent. The repertoire includes approximately 250,000 clones, around 93% of them detected once, and roughly 2.8% sits in the top ten. Sequenced: PBMCs or T cells enriched from blood (not recorded which). The receptors come from a man aged 35-49 years who had been exposed to COVID-19.

The rearrangement joins TRBV7-3 to TRBJ1-1; no clear D gene. V was cut by 0 bases and J by 8 bases, with 10 bases left in between. Looked up from germline, CDR1 is SGHTA and CDR2 is FQGTGA. This CDR3 contains 13 residues. CDR3 in amino acids: CASSLTPSVEAFF. DNA of the CDR3: TGTGCCAGCAGCTTAACGCCAAGCGTCGAAGCTTTCTTT.

This clone was detected only a few times. The chain has TRBV11-2 and TRBJ2-3, with 7 bases that match TRBD2. Per the germline V gene, CDR1 is SGHAT and CDR2 is FQNNGV. The CDR3 runs to 15 residues. Germline trimming cut 5 bases from V and 5 bases from J; bases unmatched to any gene: 10. The CDR3 region has the DNA TGTGCCAGCAGCCAAACAGCGGGAACTCTAGATACGCAGTATTTT. Residues: CASSQTAGTLDTQYF.

This clone appeared once. The V and J genes are TRBV5-1 and TRBJ2-3; 8 nucleotides match TRBD1. This CDR3 has 13 amino acids. Germline CDR1 SGHRS, CDR2 YFSETQ. After removal of 6 bases from V and 5 bases from J, the junction contained 5 bases not matched to a gene. Written as DNA, the CDR3 is TGCGCCAGCAAAGGGACAGGTCAAGATACGCAGTATTTT. It encodes CASKGTGQDTQYF.

The CDR3 DNA follows: TGTGCCAGCTCACCCAGGGTAAACCCCTACAATGAGCAGTTCTTC. It encodes CASSPRVNPYNEQFF. V and J are TRBV18 and TRBJ2-1, with D maybe TRBD1 (5 bases). V was cut by 3 bases and J by 2 bases, with 11 bases left in between. The germline CDR1 and CDR2 sequences are KGHSH and LQKENI. The CDR3 loop spans 15 amino acids.

The chain employs TRBV10-3 and TRBJ1-1, with 9 nucleotides matching TRBD1. This CDR3 comprises 16 residues. Germline V gene lookup returns CDR1 ENHRY and CDR2 SYGVKD. With V trimmed by 4 bases and J by 1 base, 7 bases remained unmatched. The CDR3 nucleotides read TGTGCCATCAGTGTTGGGAAGGACAGGGGGAACACTGAAGCTTTCTTT. It specifies CAISVGKDRGNTEAFF.

The J gene is TRBJ1-3, the V gene TRBV19, with 8 bases matching TRBD1. Trimming at V came to 7 bases and at J to 0 bases, leaving 5 bases not matched to a gene. The CDR3 has 15 residues. Germline CDR1 and CDR2: LNHDA and SQIVND (reference sequence). The CDR3 reads CASTHRGSSGNTIYF. The CDR3, as DNA: TGTGCCAGTACCCACAGGGGGAGCTCTGGAAACACCATATATTTT.

The V call is TRBV9, the J call TRBJ2-2; 7 positions agree with TRBD1. The CDR3 is made up of 15 amino acids. V dropped 2 bases and J dropped 0; count of bases not matched to a gene: 1. Germline V gene sequence: CDR1 SGDLS, CDR2 YYNGEE. The DNA of the CDR3 is TGTGCCAGCAGCGTCACAGGGGCGAACACCGGGGAGCTGTTTTTT. Protein: CASSVTGANTGELFF.

V usage is TRBV10-3 and J usage is TRBJ1-4; D perhaps matches TRBD1 (6 bases). Trimming removed 11 bases from V and 6 bases from J, with 16 bases in between. This CDR3 has 13 amino acids. The germline CDR1 and CDR2 sequences are ENHRY and SYGVKD. The CDR3, as DNA: TGTGCCGTTAGAGGGGGGGGCGATGAAAAACTGTTTTTT. Protein sequence: CAVRGGGDEKLFF.

The chain is built from TRBV28 and TRBJ1-5; 7 bases fit TRBD1. The length of the CDR3 is 14 residues. J was trimmed by 9 bases and V by 6 bases; bases with no gene match: 11. The V gene's germline CDR1 is MDHEN and CDR2 SYDVKM. The CDR3 protein is CASRGYRGPGPQHF. The CDR3 DNA reads as TGTGCCAGCAGGGGATACAGGGGCCCAGGGCCCCAGCATTTT.

V usage is TRBV5-1 and J usage is TRBJ2-5; a weak D match, TRBD2 (5 bases). V was shortened by 5 bases and J by 3 bases, with 11 bases between the two germline ends. This CDR3 comprises 13 residues. The germline V gene has CDR1 SGHRS and CDR2 YFSETQ. CDR3 in amino acids: CASRSHGEETQYF. CDR3 sequence (DNA): TGCGCCAGCAGAAGTCACGGGGAAGAGACCCAGTACTTC.

The chain employs TRBV29-1 and TRBJ2-5; D unresolved. The germline V gene encodes CDR1 SQVTM and CDR2 ANQGSEA. The CDR3 sequence is 14 residues long. V lost 4 bases and J 3 bases, leaving 15 bases between the germline ends. The DNA for the CDR3 is TGCAGCGTTGGACGGGTAGGAGCTAAAGAGACCCAGTACTTC. It translates to CSVGRVGAKETQYF.

The V and J genes are TRBV30 and TRBJ2-3, with 16 bases matching TRBD2. The CDR3 runs to 18 residues. CDR1 is GTSNPN and CDR2 is SVGIG in the germline V gene (reference sequence). Trimming cost V 2 bases and J 6 bases; bases outside gene matches: 11. The CDR3 DNA reads TGTGCCTGGAGTTCAGGGACTAGCGGGAGGGCCGGTCGGGATACGCAGTATTTT. Its protein is CAWSSGTSGRAGRDTQYF.

The chain employs TRBV14 and TRBJ2-2, with TRBD2 matching 13 bases. V shed 1 base, J shed 8 bases, and the junction held 10 bases outside the gene matches. The CDR3 runs 18 residues. Germline lookup yields CDR1 SGHDN and CDR2 FVKESK. CDR3 nucleotides: TGTGCCAGCAGCCAAGTGCGACTAGCGGGAGGAATTGCTGGGGAGCTGTTTTTT. Translation: CASSQVRLAGGIAGELFF.

The table lists this clone with a count of one. This sequence joins TRBV25-1 and TRBJ1-4, with a weak D call TRBD1 (5 bases). The CDR3 contains 12 residues. Germline-derived CDR1 and CDR2 are MGHDK and SYGVNS. V was trimmed by 6 bases and J by 7 bases, leaving 9 bases between them. The CDR3 reads CASSWGSEKLFF. The CDR3 nucleotides are TGTGCCAGCAGCTGGGGCAGTGAAAAACTGTTTTTT.

CDR3 DNA sequence: TGTGCCAGCAGCTCCCCCGGGGGGAGTCACAATGAGCAGTTCTTC. It specifies CASSSPGGSHNEQFF. This chain connects TRBV7-9 to TRBJ2-1, with 7 bases fitting TRBD2. V gave up 4 bases and J gave up 5 bases; unmatched junction bases: 8. The CDR3 runs 15 residues. Germline CDR1 and CDR2: SEHNR and FQNEAQ (reference sequence).

The rearrangement uses TRBV10-3 and TRBJ1-4, with D possibly being TRBD1 (6 bases). This CDR3 is 13 amino acids long. The V gene lost 10 bases and the J gene lost 4 bases, with 13 bases spanning the gap. Germline V gives CDR1 ENHRY, CDR2 SYGVKD. The CDR3 is CATLQGINEKLFF. The DNA of the CDR3 is TGTGCCACACTACAGGGAATTAATGAAAAACTGTTTTTT.

The J gene is TRBJ1-5, the V gene TRBV2, with D perhaps TRBD1 (5 bases). This CDR3 is 13 amino acids long. Trimming pared 4 bases from V and 5 bases from J, leaving 9 bases between. Germline V gene sequence: CDR1 SNHLY, CDR2 FYNNEI. CDR3 sequence: CASSAQADQPQHF. CDR3 in DNA: TGTGCCAGCAGTGCACAGGCCGATCAGCCCCAGCATTTT.

This clone has only a few counts. The chain recombines TRBV24-1 with TRBJ1-5; D gene ambiguous. The CDR3 is made up of 15 amino acids. Trimming pared 4 bases from V and 7 bases from J, leaving 16 bases between. The V gene's germline CDR1 is KGHDR and CDR2 SFDVKD. Written as DNA, the CDR3 is TGTGCCACCAGTGACAACGACGGGGAAACCCAGCCCCAGCATTTT. This codes for CATSDNDGETQPQHF.

This clone was seen only a few times. V usage is TRBV30 and J usage is TRBJ2-1, with TRBD2 matching over 10 bases. V lost 0 bases, J lost 10 bases, and 6 bases stayed unmatched. The CDR3 contains 14 residues. Germline values: CDR1 GTSNPN, CDR2 SVGIG (reference sequence). The CDR3 DNA reads as TGTGCCTGGAGTGTAACGAGCGGGAGGGCCGAGCAGTTCTTC. It is translated as CAWSVTSGRAEQFF. The full variable domain, rest sourced from reference TRBV30 and TRBJ2-1, is SQTIHQWPATLVQPVGSPLSLECTVEGTSNPNLYWYRQAAGRGLQLLFYSVGIGQISSEVPQNLSASRPQDRQFILSSKKLLLSDSGFYLCAWSVTSGRAEQFFGPGTRLTVL.

The genes are TRBV2 and TRBJ2-1, with TRBD2 matching 13 bases. Looked up from germline, CDR1 is SNHLY and CDR2 is FYNNEI. The length of the CDR3 is 15 residues. V lost 8 bases, J lost 8 bases, and 9 bases stayed unmatched. In DNA, the CDR3 is TGTGCCAGCGGGCGGACTAGCGGGAGAATCCATGAGCAGTTCTTC. Translating gives CASGRTSGRIHEQFF.

The genes are TRBV5-6 and TRBJ1-5; a possible D gene is TRBD1 (6 bases). The germline CDR1 and CDR2 sequences are SGHDT and YYEEEE. The CDR3 loop spans 14 amino acids. The V and J ends lost 3 bases and 4 bases respectively, with 11 bases between them. CDR3 protein: CASSWGGGNQPQHF. The CDR3 DNA follows: TGTGCCAGCAGCTGGGGGGGCGGAAATCAGCCCCAGCATTTT.

The genes are TRBV2 and TRBJ1-1; unclear D gene. Germline CDR1 is SNHLY and CDR2 is FYNNEI. Trimming left V 4 bases short and J 8 bases short, with 14 bases between. CDR3 size: 13 residues. CDR3 protein: CASSVSAGLEAFF. The DNA of the CDR3 is TGTGCCAGCAGTGTCTCGGCAGGCTTAGAAGCTTTCTTT.

The CDR3 coding sequence is TGTGCCAGCAGTTACGACAGGGTCGGCTATGGCTACACCTTC. It specifies CASSYDRVGYGYTF. The V gene is TRBV6-5, the J gene TRBJ1-2, with 7 positions matching TRBD1. The CDR3 consists of 14 residues. In germline, CDR1 is MNHEY, CDR2 SVGAGI. J gave up 4 bases and V 2 bases, and 4 bases lay outside the gene matches.